Following are 13 T cell receptor beta chains from one sample sequenced in a study of T cells in tuberculosis. Using immunoSEQ multiplex PCR, the repertoire was profiled, and TCRdb retains in-frame clones only, with some absent. This sample has 80,000 to 90,000 clones, with roughly 88% found just once. Sorting used thawed, overnight-rested PBMC stained with anti-CD3, a viability dye and GMM-loaded CD1B tetramer. The lipid loaded on the CD1B tetramers was C32 glucose monomycolate from Rhodococcus equi. Sequencing was carried out using CD1b-GMM tetramer-negative cells sorted from PBMCs. These receptors were obtained from an adult woman with latent tuberculosis.

The rearrangement joins TRBV6-6 to TRBJ1-3; D uncertain. The CDR3 extends over 15 amino acids. Deletions cut 0 bases from V and 4 bases from J, with 10 bases between. Germline V CDR1 and CDR2: MNHNY, SVGAGI (reference sequence). The CDR3 is CASSYSGAQGNTIYF. Written as DNA, the CDR3 is TGTGCCAGCAGTTACTCCGGCGCACAGGGAAACACCATATATTTT.

The V and J genes are TRBV28 and TRBJ2-7; TRBD2 matches 10 bases. This CDR3 contains 16 residues. The germline CDR1 and CDR2 sequences are MDHEN and SYDVKM. The DNA for the CDR3 is TGTGCCAGCAGGAAAACCAAACCTAGCGGGGGCCCCAGTCCCCCAGTC. It is translated as CASRKTKPSGGPSPPV.

The chain uses TRBV19 and TRBJ1-1; D is possibly TRBD1 (6 bases). The V gene's germline CDR1 is LNHDA and CDR2 SQIVND (reference sequence). V lost 1 base, J lost 7 bases, and 10 bases lay in between. The length of the CDR3 is 13 residues. The CDR3 spells CASSIGRGNEAFF. CDR3 nucleotide sequence: TGTGCCAGTAGTATAGGCAGGGGAAATGAAGCTTTCTTT.

V gene TRBV27 combines with J gene TRBJ2-7, with no clear D. Germline V CDR1 and CDR2: MNHEY, SMNVEV (reference sequence). The CDR3 loop spans 12 amino acids. With 3 bases removed from V and 0 bases from J, the gap between germline ends came to 3 bases. The CDR3 DNA reads TGTGCCAGCAGTTTGGGCTCCTACGAGCAGTACGTC. It encodes CASSLGSYEQYV.

This rearrangement joins TRBV13 to TRBJ1-1, with D unclear. The CDR3 length is 12 residues. V lost 3 bases and J lost 4, with 6 bases in between. CDR1 PRHDT and CDR2 FYEKMQ come from the germline V gene (reference sequence). CDR3 amino acids: CASSFRGTEAFF. The CDR3 coding sequence is TGTGCCAGCAGCTTTCGGGGCACTGAAGCTTTCTTT.

The V call is TRBV13, the J call TRBJ2-2; tentatively, D is TRBD2 (6 bases). Germline CDR1 reads PRHDT; CDR2 reads FYEKMQ (reference sequence). The CDR3 extends over 20 amino acids. V was trimmed by 5 bases and J by 5 bases, leaving 30 bases between them. The CDR3 region is CASSPNPGLRAGNSTGELFF. CDR3 bases: TGTGCCAGCAGCCCAAACCCGGGACTCAGGGCAGGAAACTCGACCGGGGAGCTGTTTTTT.

The chain recombines TRBV6-5 with TRBJ2-2; D gene unclear. The germline V gene encodes CDR1 MNHEY and CDR2 SVGAGI. CDR3 length equals 14 residues. Trimming stripped 5 bases from V and 0 bases from J, with 7 bases between. The CDR3: CASSRRSNTGELFF. The CDR3 coding sequence is TGTGCCAGCAGTCGCCGGTCGAACACCGGGGAGCTGTTTTTT.

The chain employs TRBV7-2 and TRBJ1-1, with TRBD1 identical over 9 bases. Looked up from germline, CDR1 is SGHTA and CDR2 is FQGNSA. There are 15 residues in the CDR3. J was trimmed by 6 bases and V by 2 bases; bases with no gene match: 7. The chain's CDR3 is CASSLQTGGAPEAFF. CDR3 coding DNA: TGTGCCAGCAGCTTACAGACAGGGGGGGCTCCTGAAGCTTTCTTT.

CDR3 sequence: CASSIGQVTEAFF. The CDR3 nucleotides read TGTGCCAGTAGTATAGGACAGGTCACTGAAGCTTTCTTT. The gene calls are TRBV19 and TRBJ1-1; D is perhaps TRBD1 (6 bases). Trimming shortened V by 1 base and J by 4 bases, and 7 bases separated the two germline ends. CDR1 LNHDA and CDR2 SQIVND come from the germline V gene (reference sequence). This CDR3 comprises 13 residues.

The chain has TRBV28 and TRBJ1-4; 7 positions match TRBD1. Germline V gene lookup returns CDR1 MDHEN and CDR2 SYDVKM. The CDR3 is made up of 15 amino acids. The ends lost 6 bases at V and 5 bases at J; junction bases unmatched: 9. The CDR3 spells CASSWAQGINEKLFF. CDR3 DNA: TGTGCCAGCAGCTGGGCACAGGGGATAAATGAAAAACTGTTTTTT.

Written as DNA, the CDR3 is TGTGCCAGCAGGGACAGCCCCGCTTCCTACGAGCAGTACTTC. Amino acids: CASRDSPASYEQYF. The chain uses TRBV6-5 and TRBJ2-7; a weak D match, TRBD1 (6 bases). Germline CDR1 reads MNHEY; CDR2 reads SVGAGI. V lost 6 bases and J lost 1, with 13 bases in between. This CDR3 has 14 amino acids.

This clone was counted between two and nine times. The chain uses TRBV6-5 and TRBJ2-7; TRBD1 agrees at 9 bases. CDR1 and CDR2 from the germline V gene are MNHEY and SVGAGI. This CDR3 is 15 amino acids long. V lost 2 bases to trimming and J lost 0 bases; unmatched junction nucleotides: 2. Written as DNA, the CDR3 is TGTGCCAGCAGTTACGGGACAGGGAACTCCTACGAGCAGTACTTC. The encoded protein is CASSYGTGNSYEQYF.

This clone appeared a single time. V is TRBV7-9 and J is TRBJ2-3, with 15 bases aligning to TRBD2. CDR1 and CDR2 (germline): SEHNR, FQNEAQ (reference sequence). Trimming removed 5 bases from V and 2 bases from J; junction bases left unmatched: 8. This CDR3 region has 18 residues. CDR3 sequence (DNA): TGTGCCAGCAGCCTGGGAGGACTAGCGGGGGGGATCACAGATACGCAGTATTTT. This gives the protein CASSLGGLAGGITDTQYF.